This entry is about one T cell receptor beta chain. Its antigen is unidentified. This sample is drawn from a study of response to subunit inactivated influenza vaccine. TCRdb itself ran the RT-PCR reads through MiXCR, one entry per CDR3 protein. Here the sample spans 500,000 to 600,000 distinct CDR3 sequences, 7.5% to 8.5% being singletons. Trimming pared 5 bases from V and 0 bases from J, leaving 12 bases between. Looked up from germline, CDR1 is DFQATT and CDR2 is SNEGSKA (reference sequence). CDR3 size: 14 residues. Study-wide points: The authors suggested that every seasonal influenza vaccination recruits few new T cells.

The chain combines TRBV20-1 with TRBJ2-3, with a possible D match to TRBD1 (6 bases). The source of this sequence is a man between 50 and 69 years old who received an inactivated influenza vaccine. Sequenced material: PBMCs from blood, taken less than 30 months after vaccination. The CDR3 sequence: CSAPRQGSTDTQYF. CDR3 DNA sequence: TGCAGTGCTCCCCGGCAGGGGAGCACAGATACGCAGTATTTT.